This is a list of T cell receptor beta chains from one sample in a study of molecular identifiers for immune sequencing clone quantification. TCRdb redid the calling of the PCR reads with MiXCR, one entry per CDR3 protein. The repertoire consists of about 60,000 distinct CDR3 sequences, with roughly a fifth occurring once and the leading ten covering 1.1% to 1.5%. Sequencing input: naive CD8+ T cells from blood, with Jurkat cell RNA spiked in. The origin of the receptors is a human donor in good health. Some libraries in this study had Jurkat cell RNA spiked in. CDR3s include the opening cysteine and the closing phenylalanine or tryptophan. The D gene is left open where the match is weak. A row's size may be missing; if present it is once, few, many or a size class.

CDR3 protein: CASSAPPEGGSTDTQYF
CDR3 DNA: TGTGCCAGCAGCGCTCCCCCTGAGGGAGGTAGCACAGATACGCAGTATTTT
D gene: .
clone size: medium-sized
V gene: TRBV7-9
J gene: TRBJ2-3

CDR3 protein: CASSFRLGPGTDTQYF
CDR3 DNA: TGTGCCAGCAGCTTCCGCCTCGGACCGGGCACAGATACGCAGTATTTT
D gene: .
clone size: many
V gene: TRBV7-9
J gene: TRBJ2-3

CDR3 protein: CAISDPQTSGRTSSYNEQFF
CDR3 DNA: TGTGCCATCAGTGACCCGCAGACTAGCGGGAGGACTAGCTCCTACAATGAGCAGTTCTTC
D gene: TRBD2
clone size: many
V gene: TRBV10-3
J gene: TRBJ2-1

CDR3 protein: CASSFLEGGDRYEQYF
CDR3 DNA: TGTGCCAGCAGCTTTCTTGAAGGAGGCGATCGGTACGAGCAGTACTTC
D gene: .
clone size: medium-sized
V gene: TRBV7-9
J gene: TRBJ2-7

CDR3 protein: CASSLGRDTQYF
CDR3 DNA: TGTGCCAGCAGTTTAGGTCGAGATACGCAGTATTTT
D gene: .
clone size: many
V gene: TRBV27
J gene: TRBJ2-3

CDR3 protein: CASSYTDSGAHYEQYF
CDR3 DNA: TGTGCCAGCAGTTACACAGATTCCGGGGCCCACTACGAGCAGTACTTC
D gene: .
clone size: many
V gene: TRBV6-6
J gene: TRBJ2-7

CDR3 protein: CASSQLYPSHTGELFF
CDR3 DNA: TGTGCCAGCAGTCAACTCTACCCGAGTCACACCGGGGAGCTGTTTTTT
D gene: .
clone size: few
V gene: TRBV28
J gene: TRBJ2-2

CDR3 protein: CASSLAGPNEQFF
CDR3 DNA: TGTGCCAGCAGTTTGGCCGGACCCAATGAGCAGTTCTTC
D gene: .
clone size: .
V gene: TRBV28
J gene: TRBJ2-1

CDR3 protein: CASSSSGSSHEQYF
CDR3 DNA: TGTGCCAGCAGCTCTAGCGGGAGTTCCCACGAGCAGTACTTC
D gene: TRBD2
clone size: .
V gene: TRBV7-3
J gene: TRBJ2-7

CDR3 protein: CASSGSSGGYEQYF
CDR3 DNA: TGTGCCAGCAGCGGGAGTAGTGGCGGCTACGAGCAGTACTTC
D gene: .
clone size: many
V gene: TRBV3-1
J gene: TRBJ2-7

CDR3 protein: CASSLIAEHYEQYF
CDR3 DNA: TGTGCCAGCAGTTTAATAGCGGAACACTACGAGCAGTACTTC
D gene: .
clone size: .
V gene: TRBV27
J gene: TRBJ2-7

CDR3 protein: CASSLWTSGNNEQFF
CDR3 DNA: TGCGCCAGCAGCCTTTGGACTAGCGGGAACAATGAGCAGTTTTTC
D gene: TRBD2
clone size: .
V gene: TRBV5-1
J gene: TRBJ2-1

CDR3 protein: CASSLDRLANEQFF
CDR3 DNA: TGTGCCAGCAGCTTAGATCGGCTAGCTAATGAGCAGTTCTTC
D gene: .
clone size: many
V gene: TRBV11-2
J gene: TRBJ2-1

CDR3 protein: CASSLWDRSYEQYF
CDR3 DNA: TGTGCCAGCAGCTTATGGGACCGCTCCTACGAGCAGTACTTC
D gene: .
clone size: many
V gene: TRBV7-9
J gene: TRBJ2-7

CDR3 protein: CASSLDGGDTGELFF
CDR3 DNA: TGTGCCAGCAGTTTGGACGGGGGGGACACCGGGGAGCTGTTTTTT
D gene: TRBD2
clone size: few
V gene: TRBV27
J gene: TRBJ2-2

CDR3 protein: CASSPVVGSLDEQFF
CDR3 DNA: TGTGCCAGCAGCCCCGTTGTAGGGTCTCTAGATGAGCAGTTCTTC
D gene: .
clone size: few
V gene: TRBV28
J gene: TRBJ2-1

CDR3 protein: CASSFIGGAEAFF
CDR3 DNA: TGTGCCAGCAGTTTTATAGGGGGCGCTGAAGCTTTCTTT
D gene: TRBD1
clone size: many
V gene: TRBV27
J gene: TRBJ1-1